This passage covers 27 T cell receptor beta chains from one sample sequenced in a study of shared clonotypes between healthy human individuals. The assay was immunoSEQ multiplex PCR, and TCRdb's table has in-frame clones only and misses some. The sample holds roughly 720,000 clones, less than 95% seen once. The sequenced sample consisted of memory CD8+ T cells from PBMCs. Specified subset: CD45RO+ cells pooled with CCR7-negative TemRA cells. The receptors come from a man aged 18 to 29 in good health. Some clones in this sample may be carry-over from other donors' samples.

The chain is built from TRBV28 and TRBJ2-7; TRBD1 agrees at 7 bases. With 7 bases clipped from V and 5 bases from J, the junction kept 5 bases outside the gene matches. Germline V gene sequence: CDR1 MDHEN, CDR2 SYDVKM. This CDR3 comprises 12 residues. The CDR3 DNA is TGTGCCAGCAACGACAGGGCACACGAGCAGTACTTC. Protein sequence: CASNDRAHEQYF.

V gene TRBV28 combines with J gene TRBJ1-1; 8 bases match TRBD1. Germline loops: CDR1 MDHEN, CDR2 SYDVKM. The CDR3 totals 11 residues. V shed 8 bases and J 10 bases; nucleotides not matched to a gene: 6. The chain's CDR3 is CASWTGWVAFF. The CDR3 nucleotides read TGTGCCAGCTGGACAGGGTGGGTAGCTTTCTTT.

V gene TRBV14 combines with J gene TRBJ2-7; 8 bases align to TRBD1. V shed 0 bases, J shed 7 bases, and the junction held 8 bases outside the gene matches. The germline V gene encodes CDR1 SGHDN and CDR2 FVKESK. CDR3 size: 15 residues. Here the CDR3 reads CASSQEPGGQEEQYF. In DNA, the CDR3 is TGTGCCAGCAGCCAAGAGCCAGGGGGCCAGGAAGAGCAGTACTTC.

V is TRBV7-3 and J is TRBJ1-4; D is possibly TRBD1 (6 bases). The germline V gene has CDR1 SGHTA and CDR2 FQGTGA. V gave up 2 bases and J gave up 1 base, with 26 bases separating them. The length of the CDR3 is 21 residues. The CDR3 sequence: CASSLGWAGAPFRVTNEKLFF. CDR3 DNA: TGTGCCAGCAGCTTAGGATGGGCGGGGGCGCCATTTAGGGTAACTAATGAAAAACTGTTTTTT. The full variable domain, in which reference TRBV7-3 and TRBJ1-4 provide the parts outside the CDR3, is GAGVSQTPSNKVTEKGKYVELRCDPISGHTALYWYRQSLGQGPEFLIYFQGTGAADDSGLPNDRFFAVRPEGSVSTLKIQRTERGDSAVYLCASSLGWAGAPFRVTNEKLFFGSGTQLSVL.

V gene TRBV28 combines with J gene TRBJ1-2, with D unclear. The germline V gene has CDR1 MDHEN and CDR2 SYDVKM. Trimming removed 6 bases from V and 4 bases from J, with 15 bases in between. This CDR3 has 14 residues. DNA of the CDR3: TGTGCCAGCAGACAGCATCCACTAGGCTATGGCTACACCTTC. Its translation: CASRQHPLGYGYTF.

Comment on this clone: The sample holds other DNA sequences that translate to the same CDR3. In DNA form, the CDR3 reads TGTGCCACCAAGGAACTGAGGGGGGGCGTTGTTTACGAGCAGTACTTC. Its translation: CATKELRGGVVYEQYF. This rearrangement joins TRBV15 to TRBJ2-7; a weak D match, TRBD2 (7 bases). The CDR3 has 16 residues. Germline V lookup: CDR1 LNHNV, CDR2 YYDKDF (reference sequence). Trimming shortened V by 7 bases and J by 4 bases, and 23 bases separated the two germline ends.

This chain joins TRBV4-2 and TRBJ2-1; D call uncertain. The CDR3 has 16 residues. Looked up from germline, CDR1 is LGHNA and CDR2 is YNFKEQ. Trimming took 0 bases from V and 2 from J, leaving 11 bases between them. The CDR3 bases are TGTGCCAGCAGCCAAGAATGGACCCTACCCTACAATGAGCAGTTCTTC. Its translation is CASSQEWTLPYNEQFF.

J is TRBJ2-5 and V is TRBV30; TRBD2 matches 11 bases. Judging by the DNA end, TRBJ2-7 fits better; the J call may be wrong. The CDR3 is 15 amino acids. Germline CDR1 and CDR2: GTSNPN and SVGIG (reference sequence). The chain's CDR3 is CAWSVAGTSGYEQYF. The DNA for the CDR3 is TGTGCCTGGAGTGTCGCCGGGACTAGCGGTTACGAGCAGTACTTC.

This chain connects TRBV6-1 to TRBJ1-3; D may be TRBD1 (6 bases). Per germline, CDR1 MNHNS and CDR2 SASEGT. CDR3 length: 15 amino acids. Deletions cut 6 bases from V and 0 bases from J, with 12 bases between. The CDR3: CASSPGARSGNTIYF. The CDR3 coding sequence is TGTGCCAGCAGCCCGGGGGCACGCTCTGGAAACACCATATATTTT.

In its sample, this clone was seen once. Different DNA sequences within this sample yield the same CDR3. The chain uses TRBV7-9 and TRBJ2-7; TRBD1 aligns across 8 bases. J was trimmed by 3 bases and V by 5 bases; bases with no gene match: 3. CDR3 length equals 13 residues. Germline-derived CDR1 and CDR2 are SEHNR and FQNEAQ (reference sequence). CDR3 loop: CASSRQGFYEQYF. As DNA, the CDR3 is TGTGCCAGCAGCAGACAGGGGTTCTACGAGCAGTACTTC.

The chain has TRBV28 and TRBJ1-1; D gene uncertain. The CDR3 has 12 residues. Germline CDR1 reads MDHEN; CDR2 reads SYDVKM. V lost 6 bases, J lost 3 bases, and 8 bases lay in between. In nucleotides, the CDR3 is TGTGCCAGCAGCCCTCGACACACTGAAGCTTTCTTT. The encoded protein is CASSPRHTEAFF.

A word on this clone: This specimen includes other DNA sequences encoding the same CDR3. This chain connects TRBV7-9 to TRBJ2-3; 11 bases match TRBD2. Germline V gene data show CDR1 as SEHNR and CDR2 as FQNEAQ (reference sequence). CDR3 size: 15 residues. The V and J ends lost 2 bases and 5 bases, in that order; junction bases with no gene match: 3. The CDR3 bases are TGTGCCAGCAGCTTAACTAGCGGGAGTCAAGATACGCAGTATTTT. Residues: CASSLTSGSQDTQYF.

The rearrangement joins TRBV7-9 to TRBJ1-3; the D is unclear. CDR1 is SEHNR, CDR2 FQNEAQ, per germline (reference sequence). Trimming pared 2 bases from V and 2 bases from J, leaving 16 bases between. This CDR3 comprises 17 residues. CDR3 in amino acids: CASSLPVSSDTGNTIYF. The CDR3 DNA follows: TGTGCCAGCAGCTTACCGGTCTCGTCGGATACTGGAAACACCATATATTTT. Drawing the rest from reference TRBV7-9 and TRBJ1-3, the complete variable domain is DTGVSQNPRHKITKRGQNVTFRCDPISEHNRLYWYRQTLGQGPEFLTYFQNEAQLEKSRLLSDRFSAERPKGSFSTLEIQRTEQGDSAMYLCASSLPVSSDTGNTIYFGEGSWLTVV.

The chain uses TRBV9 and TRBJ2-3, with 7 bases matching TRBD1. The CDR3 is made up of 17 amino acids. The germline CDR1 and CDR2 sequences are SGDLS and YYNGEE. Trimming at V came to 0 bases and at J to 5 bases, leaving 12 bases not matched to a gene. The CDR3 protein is CASSVANSGGWLDTQYF. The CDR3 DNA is TGTGCCAGCAGCGTAGCTAACTCAGGGGGTTGGTTAGATACGCAGTATTTT.

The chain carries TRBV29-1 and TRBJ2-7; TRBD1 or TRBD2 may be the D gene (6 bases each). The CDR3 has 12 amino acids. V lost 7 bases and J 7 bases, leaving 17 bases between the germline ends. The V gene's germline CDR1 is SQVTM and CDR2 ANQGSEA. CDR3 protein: CSAADGGLEQYF. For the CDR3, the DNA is TGCAGCGCAGCCGATGGGGGGCTTGAGCAGTACTTC.

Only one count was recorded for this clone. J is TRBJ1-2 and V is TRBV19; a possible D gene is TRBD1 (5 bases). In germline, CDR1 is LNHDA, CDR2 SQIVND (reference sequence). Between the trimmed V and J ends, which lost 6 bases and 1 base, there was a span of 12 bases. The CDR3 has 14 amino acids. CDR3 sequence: CASRGPSYNYGYTF. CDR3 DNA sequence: TGTGCCAGTAGGGGACCCTCCTATAACTATGGCTACACCTTC.

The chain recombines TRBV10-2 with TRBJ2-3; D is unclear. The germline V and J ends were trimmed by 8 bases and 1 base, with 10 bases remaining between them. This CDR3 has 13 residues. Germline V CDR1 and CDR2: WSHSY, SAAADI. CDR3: CASLDWGTDTQYF. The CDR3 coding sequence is TGCGCCAGCCTCGACTGGGGCACAGATACGCAGTATTTT.

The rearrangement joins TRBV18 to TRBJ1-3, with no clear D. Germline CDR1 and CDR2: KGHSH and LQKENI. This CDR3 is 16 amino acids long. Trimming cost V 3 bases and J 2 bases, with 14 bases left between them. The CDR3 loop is CASSPDGPIPGNTIYF. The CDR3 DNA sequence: TGTGCCAGCTCACCGGACGGACCCATCCCTGGAAACACCATATATTTT. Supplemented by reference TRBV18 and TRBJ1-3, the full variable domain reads NAGVMQNPRHLVRRRGQEARLRCSPMKGHSHVYWYRQLPEEGLKFMVYLQKENIIDESGMPKERFSAEFPKEGPSILRIQQVVRGDSAAYFCASSPDGPIPGNTIYFGEGSWLTVV.

The CDR3 protein is CASSFPWGRDTDTQYF. CDR3 DNA: TGTGCCAGCAGCTTCCCGTGGGGGAGAGACACAGATACGCAGTATTTT. This chain links TRBV11-2 with TRBJ2-3; the D call may be TRBD1 or TRBD2 (5 bases each). Germline assignment: CDR1 SGHAT and CDR2 FQNNGV. V shed 3 bases and J shed 2 bases, with 15 bases lying between them. The CDR3 runs to 16 residues. The full variable domain, in which reference TRBV11-2 and TRBJ2-3 provide the parts outside the CDR3, is EAGVAQSPRYKIIEKRQSVAFWCNPISGHATLYWYQQILGQGPKLLIQFQNNGVVDDSQLPKDRFSAERLKGVDSTLKIQPAKLEDSAVYLCASSFPWGRDTDTQYFGPGTRLTVL.

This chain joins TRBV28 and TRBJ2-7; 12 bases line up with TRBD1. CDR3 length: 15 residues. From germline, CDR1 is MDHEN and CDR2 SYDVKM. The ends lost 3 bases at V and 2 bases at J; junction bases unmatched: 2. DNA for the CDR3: TGTGCCAGCAGTTTGGGGACAGGGGGCCCCTACGAGCAGTACTTC. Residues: CASSLGTGGPYEQYF.

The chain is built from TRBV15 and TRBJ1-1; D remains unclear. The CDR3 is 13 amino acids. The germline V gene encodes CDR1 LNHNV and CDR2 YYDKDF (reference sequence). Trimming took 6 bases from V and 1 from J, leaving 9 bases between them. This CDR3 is CATSLGRNTEAFF. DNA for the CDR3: TGTGCCACCAGTTTGGGTAGGAACACTGAAGCTTTCTTT.

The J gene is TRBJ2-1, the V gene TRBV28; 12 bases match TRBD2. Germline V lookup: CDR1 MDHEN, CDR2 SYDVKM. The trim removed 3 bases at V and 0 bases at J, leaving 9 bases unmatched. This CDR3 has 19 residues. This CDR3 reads CASSLLGLAGLSSYNEQFF. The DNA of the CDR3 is TGTGCCAGCAGTTTGTTAGGACTAGCGGGATTAAGCTCCTACAATGAGCAGTTCTTC.

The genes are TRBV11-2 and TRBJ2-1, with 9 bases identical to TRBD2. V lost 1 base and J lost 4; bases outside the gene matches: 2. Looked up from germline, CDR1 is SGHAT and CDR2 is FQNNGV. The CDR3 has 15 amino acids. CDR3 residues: CASSLGLAEYNEQFF. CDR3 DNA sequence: TGTGCCAGCAGCTTAGGACTAGCGGAATACAATGAGCAGTTCTTC.

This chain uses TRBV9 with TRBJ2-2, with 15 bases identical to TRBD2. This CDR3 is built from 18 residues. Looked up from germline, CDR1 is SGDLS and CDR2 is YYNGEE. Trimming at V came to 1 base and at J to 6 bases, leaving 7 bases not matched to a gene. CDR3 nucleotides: TGTGCCAGCAGCGTAAGTGGACTAGCGGGAGGGCCAGCCGGGGAGCTGTTTTTT. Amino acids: CASSVSGLAGGPAGELFF.

The CDR3 DNA sequence: TGTGCCAGCAGCGTAACGGGAGGGCCCTCCTACGAGCAGTACTTC. This gives the protein CASSVTGGPSYEQYF. The rearrangement links TRBV9 to TRBJ2-7; 8 nucleotides line up with TRBD2. V lost 1 base and J lost 0; bases outside the gene matches: 3. Germline CDR1 reads SGDLS; CDR2 reads YYNGEE. There are 15 residues in the CDR3.

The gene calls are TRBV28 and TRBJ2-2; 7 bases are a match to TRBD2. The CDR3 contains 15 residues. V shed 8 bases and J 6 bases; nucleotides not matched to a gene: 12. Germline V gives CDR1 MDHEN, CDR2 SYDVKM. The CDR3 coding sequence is TGTGCCAGCTTTGGGGCGGGAGTCGTTTCCGGGGAGCTGTTTTTT. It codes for CASFGAGVVSGELFF.

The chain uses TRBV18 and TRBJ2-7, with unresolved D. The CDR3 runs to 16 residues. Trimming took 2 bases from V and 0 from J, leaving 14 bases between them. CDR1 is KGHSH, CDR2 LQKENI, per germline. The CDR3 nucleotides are TGTGCCAGCTCACCATCCCCACCCGAAGGCTCCTACGAGCAGTACTTC. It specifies CASSPSPPEGSYEQYF.